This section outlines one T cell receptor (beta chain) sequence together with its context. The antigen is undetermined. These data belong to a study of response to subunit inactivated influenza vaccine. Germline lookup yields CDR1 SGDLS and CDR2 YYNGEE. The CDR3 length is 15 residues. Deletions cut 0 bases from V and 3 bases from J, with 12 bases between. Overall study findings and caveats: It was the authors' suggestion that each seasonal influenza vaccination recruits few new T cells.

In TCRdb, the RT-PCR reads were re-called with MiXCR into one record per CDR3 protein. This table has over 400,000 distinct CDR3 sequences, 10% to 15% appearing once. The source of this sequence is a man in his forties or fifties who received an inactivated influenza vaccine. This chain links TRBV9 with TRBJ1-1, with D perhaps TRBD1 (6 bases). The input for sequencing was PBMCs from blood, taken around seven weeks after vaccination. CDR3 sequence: CASSVGWGAHTEAFF. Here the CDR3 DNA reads TGTGCCAGCAGCGTAGGATGGGGGGCTCACACTGAAGCTTTCTTT. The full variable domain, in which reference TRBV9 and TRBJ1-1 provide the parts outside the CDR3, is DSGVTQTPKHLITATGQRVTLRCSPRSGDLSVYWYQQSLDQGLQFLIQYYNGEERAKGNILERFSAQQFPDLHSELNLSSLELGDSALYFCASSVGWGAHTEAFFGQGTRLTVV.